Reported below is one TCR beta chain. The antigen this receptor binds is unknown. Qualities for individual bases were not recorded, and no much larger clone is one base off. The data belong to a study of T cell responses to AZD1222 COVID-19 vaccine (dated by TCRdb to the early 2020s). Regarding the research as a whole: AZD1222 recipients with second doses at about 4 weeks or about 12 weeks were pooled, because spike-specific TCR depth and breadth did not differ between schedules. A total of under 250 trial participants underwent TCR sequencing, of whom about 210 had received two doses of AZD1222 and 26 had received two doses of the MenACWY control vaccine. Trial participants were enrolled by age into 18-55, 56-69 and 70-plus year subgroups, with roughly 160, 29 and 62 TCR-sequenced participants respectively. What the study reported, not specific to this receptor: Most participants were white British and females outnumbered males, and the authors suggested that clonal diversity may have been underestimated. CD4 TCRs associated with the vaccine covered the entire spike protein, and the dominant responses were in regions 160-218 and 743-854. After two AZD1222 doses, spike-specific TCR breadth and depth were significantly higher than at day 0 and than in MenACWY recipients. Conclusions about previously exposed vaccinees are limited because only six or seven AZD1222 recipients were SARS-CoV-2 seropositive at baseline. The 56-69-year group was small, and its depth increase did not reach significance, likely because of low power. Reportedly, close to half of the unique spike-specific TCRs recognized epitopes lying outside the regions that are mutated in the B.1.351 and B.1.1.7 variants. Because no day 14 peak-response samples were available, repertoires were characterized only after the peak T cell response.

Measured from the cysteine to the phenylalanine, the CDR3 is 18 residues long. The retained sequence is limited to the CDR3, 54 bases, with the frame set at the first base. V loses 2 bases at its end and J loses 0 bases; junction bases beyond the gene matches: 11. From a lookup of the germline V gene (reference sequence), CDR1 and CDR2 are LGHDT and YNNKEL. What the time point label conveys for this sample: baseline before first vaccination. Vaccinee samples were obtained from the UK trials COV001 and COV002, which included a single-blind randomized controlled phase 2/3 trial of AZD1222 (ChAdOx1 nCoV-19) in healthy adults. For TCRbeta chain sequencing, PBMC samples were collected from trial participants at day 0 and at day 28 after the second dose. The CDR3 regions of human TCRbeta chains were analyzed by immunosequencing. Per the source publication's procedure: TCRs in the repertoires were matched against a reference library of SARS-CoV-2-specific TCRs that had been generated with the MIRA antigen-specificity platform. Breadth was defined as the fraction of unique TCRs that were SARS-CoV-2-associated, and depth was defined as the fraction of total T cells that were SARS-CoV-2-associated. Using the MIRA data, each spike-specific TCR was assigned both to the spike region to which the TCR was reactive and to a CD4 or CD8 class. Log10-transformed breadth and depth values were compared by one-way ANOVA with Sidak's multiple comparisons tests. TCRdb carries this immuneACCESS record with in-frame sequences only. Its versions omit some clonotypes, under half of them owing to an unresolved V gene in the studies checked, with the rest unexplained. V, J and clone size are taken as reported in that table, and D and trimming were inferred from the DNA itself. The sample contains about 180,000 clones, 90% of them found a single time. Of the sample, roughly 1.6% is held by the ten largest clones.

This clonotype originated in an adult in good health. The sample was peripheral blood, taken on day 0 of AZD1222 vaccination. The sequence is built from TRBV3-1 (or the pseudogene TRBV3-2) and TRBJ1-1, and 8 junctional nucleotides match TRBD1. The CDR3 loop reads CASSQSTGAGGMNTEAFF. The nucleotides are TGTGCCAGCAGCCAATCGACAGGGGCGGGGGGCATGAACACTGAAGCTTTCTTT.